This T cell receptor (beta chain) was sequenced during a study of blood T cell repertoires in COVID-19. The protocol was immunoSEQ multiplex PCR, while the TCRdb copy is restricted to in-frame clones and leaves out a portion. The table records over 95,000 clones, over 75% of them present only once. Germline assignment: CDR1 KGHSH and CDR2 LQKENI. The CDR3 has 16 residues. Deletions cut 3 bases from V and 0 bases from J, with 11 bases between. The sample taken for sequencing was peripheral blood. The sequence derives from a man in his forties or fifties with acute or convalescent COVID-19. The rearrangement links TRBV18 to TRBJ2-2; no clear D gene. The CDR3 DNA is TGTGCCAGCTCACCCACGGTCCCCTCGAACACCGGGGAGCTGTTTTTT. This gives the protein CASSPTVPSNTGELFF.